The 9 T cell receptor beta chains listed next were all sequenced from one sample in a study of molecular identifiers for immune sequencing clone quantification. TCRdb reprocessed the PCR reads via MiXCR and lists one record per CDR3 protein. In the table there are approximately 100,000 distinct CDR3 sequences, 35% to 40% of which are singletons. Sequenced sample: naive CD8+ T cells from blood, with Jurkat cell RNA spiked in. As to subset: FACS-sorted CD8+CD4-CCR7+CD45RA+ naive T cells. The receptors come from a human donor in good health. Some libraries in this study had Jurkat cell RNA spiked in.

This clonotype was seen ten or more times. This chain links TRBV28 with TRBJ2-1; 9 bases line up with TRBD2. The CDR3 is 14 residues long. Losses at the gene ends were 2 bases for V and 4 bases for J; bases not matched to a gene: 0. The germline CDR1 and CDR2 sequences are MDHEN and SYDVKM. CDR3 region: CASSLAGGYNEQFF. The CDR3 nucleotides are TGTGCCAGCAGTTTAGCGGGAGGGTACAATGAGCAGTTCTTC.

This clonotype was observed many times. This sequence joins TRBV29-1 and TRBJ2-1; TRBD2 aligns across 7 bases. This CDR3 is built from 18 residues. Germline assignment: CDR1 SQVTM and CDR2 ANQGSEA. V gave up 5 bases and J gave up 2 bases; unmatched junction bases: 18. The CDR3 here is CSVSGLADRGGAYNEQFF. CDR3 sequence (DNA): TGCAGCGTTTCGGGGCTAGCGGACCGCGGGGGTGCCTACAATGAGCAGTTCTTC.

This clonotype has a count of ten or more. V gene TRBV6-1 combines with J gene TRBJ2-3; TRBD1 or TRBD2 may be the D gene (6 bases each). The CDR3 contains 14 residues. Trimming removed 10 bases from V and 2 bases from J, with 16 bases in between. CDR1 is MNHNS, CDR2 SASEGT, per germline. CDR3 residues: CAIWGDIYTDTQYF. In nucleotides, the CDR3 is TGTGCCATTTGGGGGGACATCTACACAGATACGCAGTATTTT.

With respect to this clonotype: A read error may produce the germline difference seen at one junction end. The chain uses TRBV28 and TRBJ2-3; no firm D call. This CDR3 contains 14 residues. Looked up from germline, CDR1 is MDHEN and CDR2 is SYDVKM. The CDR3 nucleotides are TGTGCCATCAGTTTAATCAGGAACACAGATACGCAGTATTTT. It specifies CAISLIRNTDTQYF.

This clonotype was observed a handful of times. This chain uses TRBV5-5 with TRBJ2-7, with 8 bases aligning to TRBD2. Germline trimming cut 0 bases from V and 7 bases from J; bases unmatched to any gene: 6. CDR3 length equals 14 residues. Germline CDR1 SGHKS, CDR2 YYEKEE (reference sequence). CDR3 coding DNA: TGTGCCAGCAGCTTGGCCGGGGGGGGCAGGGAGCAGTACTTC. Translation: CASSLAGGGREQYF.

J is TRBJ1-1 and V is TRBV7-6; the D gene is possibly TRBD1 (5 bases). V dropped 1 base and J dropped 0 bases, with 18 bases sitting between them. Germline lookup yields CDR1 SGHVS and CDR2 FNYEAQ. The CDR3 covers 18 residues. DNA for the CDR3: TGTGCCAGCAGCTTAGGGGGGGTGAGCGACAGTATGAACACTGAAGCTTTCTTT. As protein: CASSLGGVSDSMNTEAFF. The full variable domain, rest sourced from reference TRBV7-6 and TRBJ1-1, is GAGVSQSPRYKVTKRGQDVALRCDPISGHVSLYWYRQALGQGPEFLTYFNYEAQQDKSGLPNDRFSAERPEGSISTLTIQRTEQRDSAMYRCASSLGGVSDSMNTEAFFGQGTRLTVV.

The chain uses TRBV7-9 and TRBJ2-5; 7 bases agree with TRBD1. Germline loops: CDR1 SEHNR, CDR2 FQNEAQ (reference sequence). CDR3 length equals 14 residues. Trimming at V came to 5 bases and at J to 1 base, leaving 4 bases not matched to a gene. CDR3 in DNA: TGTGCCAGCAGCGAGCAGGGGGTCCAAGAGACCCAGTACTTC. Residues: CASSEQGVQETQYF.

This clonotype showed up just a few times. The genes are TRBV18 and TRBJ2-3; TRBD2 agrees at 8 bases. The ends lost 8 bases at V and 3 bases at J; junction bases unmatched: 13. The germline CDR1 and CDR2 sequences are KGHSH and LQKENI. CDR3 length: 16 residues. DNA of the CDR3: TGTGCCAGCGGCCCCGGGAGGGGGTATGGAACAGATACGCAGTATTTT. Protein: CASGPGRGYGTDTQYF. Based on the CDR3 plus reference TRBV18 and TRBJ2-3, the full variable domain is NAGVMQNPRHLVRRRGQEARLRCSPMKGHSHVYWYRQLPEEGLKFMVYLQKENIIDESGMPKERFSAEFPKEGPSILRIQQVVRGDSAAYFCASGPGRGYGTDTQYFGPGTRLTVL.

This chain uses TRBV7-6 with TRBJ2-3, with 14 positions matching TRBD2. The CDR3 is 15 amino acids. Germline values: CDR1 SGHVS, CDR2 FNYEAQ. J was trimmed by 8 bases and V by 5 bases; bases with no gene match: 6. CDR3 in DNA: TGTGCCAGCAGCGAGGGACTAGCGGGAGAAGTTACGCAGTATTTT. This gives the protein CASSEGLAGEVTQYF.